This TCR beta chain was recovered during a study of identical twins. The study, taken as a whole, reports: Modelling underestimated the level of out-of-frame TCR alpha sharing observed in monozygotic twins. Whereas memory repertoires showed no such difference, abundant cord blood beta clonotypes carried fewer insertions.

Healthy Caucasians supplied all donations. The V and J ends lost 7 bases and 5 bases, in that order; junction bases with no gene match: 2. CDR3 size: 13 residues. Germline V gene data show CDR1 as SGHNT and CDR2 as YENEEA. This clonotype was counted a few times. Its antigen is undetermined. Carrying unique molecular identifiers, the cDNA also gained a universal primer site through template switching. A single record per CDR3 protein comes from TCRdb applying MiXCR to the 5' RACE reads. Of approximately 210,000 distinct CDR3 sequences in the sample, around 9.6% were seen once. What was sequenced was memory (CD45RO+) T cells sorted from blood. The receptor comes from a woman aged 18-29 years in good health. The chain couples TRBV11-3 to TRBJ1-6, with TRBD1 matching over 7 bases. This chain's CDR3 is CASTGQNNSPLHF. As DNA, the CDR3 is TGTGCCAGCACGGGACAGAATAATTCACCCCTCCACTTT.